A selection of T cell receptor beta chains follows, all from one sample in a study of T cell repertoires in cytomegalovirus infection. What these receptors recognize is not known. Each CDR3 protein gets one entry after TCRdb re-called the reads with MiXCR. The sample includes about 500,000 distinct CDR3 sequences, 30% to 40% of them seen just once. Sequenced here: cultured PBMCs, sampled from culture after CMV antigen stimulation. These receptors were obtained from a human donor in good health (CMV status not recorded). Some clones in this sample may be carry-over from other donors' samples. The CDR3 runs from the conserved cysteine through the conserved F or W. The D gene is left open where the match is weak. Expanded clones get a size class; other rows say once, few or many, or leave the size out.

>many|-|TRBJ1-2|TRBV7-8
TGTGCCAGCAGCTTAGATACGGGTCCCTATGGCTACACCTTC
CASSLDTGPYGYTF
>few|-|TRBJ1-2|TRBV28
TGTGCCAGCAGCTCCCCTACAGGAACGGGAGGCTACACCTTC
CASSSPTGTGGYTF
>few|-|TRBJ1-1|TRBV12-3/TRBV12-4
TGTGCCAGCACCCGGGGCTCCGGAACTGAAGCTTTCTTT
CASTRGSGTEAFF
>-|-|TRBJ1-2|TRBV4-1
TGCGCCAGCAGCCAAGATAGGTCGCGTGGCTTTAACTATGGCTACACCTTC
CASSQDRSRGFNYGYTF
>few|-|TRBJ2-3|TRBV7-9
TGTGCCAGCAGCTTTCGGGGTCGTCAGGCAGATACGCAGTATTTT
CASSFRGRQADTQYF
>-|-|TRBJ2-1|TRBV4-3
TGCGCCAGCAGCCAAGATCCGGGGGGCGACACCCTGGGGGAGCAGTTCTTC
CASSQDPGGDTLGEQFF
>few|-|TRBJ2-1|TRBV2
TGTGCCAGCAGGGCCTTTGATGGCGGAAGGCTGTTCTTC
CASRAFDGGRLFF
>many|-|TRBJ1-5|TRBV7-2
TGTGCCAGCAGTTCTACGGGTCTTGGCAATCAGCCCCAGCATTTT
CASSSTGLGNQPQHF
>-|-|TRBJ1-2|TRBV28
TGTGCCAGCAGTTTGGGGCGGATCTATGGCTACACCTTC
CASSLGRIYGYTF
>-|TRBD2|TRBJ2-1|TRBV20-1
TGCAGTGCCCGGGAGCTAGCGGGAGGGTTAGATGAGCAGTTCTTC
CSARELAGGLDEQFF
>few|TRBD2|TRBJ2-1|TRBV19
TGTGCCAGTAGTACGGGACTAGCGGGAGGCAACAATGAGCAGTTCTTC
CASSTGLAGGNNEQFF
>few|TRBD2|TRBJ2-1|TRBV5-1
TGCGCCAGCAGCTCTAGCGGAAACTCCTACAATGAGCAGTTCTTC
CASSSSGNSYNEQFF
>-|-|TRBJ1-5|TRBV12-3/TRBV12-4
TGTGCCAGCAGCTTATGGTCGGGAGGCTGGGACAATCAGCCCCAGCATTTT
CASSLWSGGWDNQPQHF
>many|-|TRBJ1-2|TRBV7-8
TGTGCCAGCAGCACCCCAATTGGGGGCCCTAACTATGGCTACACCTTC
CASSTPIGGPNYGYTF
>-|-|TRBJ2-1|TRBV11-2
TGTGCCAGCAGCCCCCCTTATGGGGCTGCTAACAATGAGCAGTTCTTC
CASSPPYGAANNEQFF
>-|TRBD2|TRBJ2-2|TRBV24-1
TGTGCCACCGGTGATTCAGGGCGTACAGCCGGGACTAGCGCCACCGGGGAGCTGTTTTTT
CATGDSGRTAGTSATGELFF
>few|-|TRBJ2-1|TRBV11-2
TGTGCCAGCAGCGCGGGGAGGCCAACCGGGAATGAGCAGTTCTTC
CASSAGRPTGNEQFF
>few|-|TRBJ2-3|TRBV27
TGTGCCAGCAAACAGCCGGGACACAGCACAGATACGCAGTATTTT
CASKQPGHSTDTQYF
>-|-|TRBJ2-3|TRBV10-3
TGTGCCACCAAAGGGGAGATCCAGCTGGGGACGCAGTATTTT
CATKGEIQLGTQYF
>-|-|TRBJ2-6|TRBV23-1
TGCGCCAGCAGTCATGTTATTGGGCGGGAAATCTCTGGGGCCAACGTCCTGACTTTC
CASSHVIGREISGANVLTF
>few|-|TRBJ2-5|TRBV11-2
TGTGCCAGCAGCCGGAACCGGGAGACCCAGTACTTC
CASSRNRETQYF
>-|TRBD1|TRBJ2-3|TRBV7-2
TGTGCCAGCAGCTTATCTCAAACAGGGGGAGATACGCAGTATTTT
CASSLSQTGGDTQYF
>few|TRBD1|TRBJ2-5|TRBV7-9
TGTGCCAGCAGCCATGCAGGGGGCTCGGGAGAGACCCAGTACTTC
CASSHAGGSGETQYF
>-|TRBD2|TRBJ2-1|TRBV7-9
TGTGCCAGCAGCCCTAAGACTAGCGGGAGCTTCTACAATGAGCAGTTCTTC
CASSPKTSGSFYNEQFF
>few|-|TRBJ2-7|TRBV15
TGTGCCACCAGCAGAGGGGGGATAGGGCCCTACGAGCAGTACTTC
CATSRGGIGPYEQYF
>few|-|TRBJ2-2|TRBV5-6
TGTGCCAGCAGCCAACTACATCCCCCGATAATGGGGGCCGCGAACACCGGGGAGCTGTTTTTT
CASSQLHPPIMGAANTGELFF
>many|TRBD1|TRBJ2-5|TRBV7-2
TGTGCCAGCACCCCTTCAGGGGGTGTGGAGACCCAGTACTTC
CASTPSGGVETQYF
>-|-|TRBJ2-1|TRBV7-8
TGTGCCAGCATACGTCAAGGGGTTTTGAACAATGAGCAGTTCTTC
CASIRQGVLNNEQFF
>few|TRBD2|TRBJ2-1|TRBV4-1
TGCGCCAGCAGCCACCTGACCGTGGGACTAGCGGGAAACAATGAGCAGTTCTTC
CASSHLTVGLAGNNEQFF
>many|-|TRBJ2-1|TRBV5-1
TGCGCCAGCAGCTTCGGGGGATCCTACAATGAGCAGTTCTTC
CASSFGGSYNEQFF